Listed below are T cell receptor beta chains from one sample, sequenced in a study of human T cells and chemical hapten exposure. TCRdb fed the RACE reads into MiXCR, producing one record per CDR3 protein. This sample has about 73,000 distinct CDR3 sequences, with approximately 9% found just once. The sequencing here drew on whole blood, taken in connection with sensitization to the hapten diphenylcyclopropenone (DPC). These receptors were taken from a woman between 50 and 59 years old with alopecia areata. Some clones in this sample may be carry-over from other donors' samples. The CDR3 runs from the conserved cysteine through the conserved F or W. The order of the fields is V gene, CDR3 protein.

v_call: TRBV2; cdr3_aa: CASSEALPNLNEQFF
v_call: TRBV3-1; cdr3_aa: CASSRGGTRGRTEAFF
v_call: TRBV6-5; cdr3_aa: CASTKAGYNEQFF
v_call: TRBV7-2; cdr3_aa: CASSTQGLVGEQYF
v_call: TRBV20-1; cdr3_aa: CSATALTANYGYTF
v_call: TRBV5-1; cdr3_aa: CASSLGPERTEAFF
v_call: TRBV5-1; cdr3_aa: CASSLSGTSNEQFF
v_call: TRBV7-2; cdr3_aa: CASSLGQRNIQYF
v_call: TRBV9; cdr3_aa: CASSPLIGGNEQFF
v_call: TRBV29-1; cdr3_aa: CSVEDGAPAHNEQFF
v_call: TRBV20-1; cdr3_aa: CSARDGGQGLNSPLHF
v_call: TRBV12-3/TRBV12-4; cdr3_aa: CASSSRRSDQPQHF
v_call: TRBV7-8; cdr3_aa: CASSVGTGQGNTIYF
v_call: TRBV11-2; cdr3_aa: CASSLDPGSLTEAFF
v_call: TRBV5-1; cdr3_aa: CASSLEGTVPGEQYF
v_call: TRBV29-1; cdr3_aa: CSVSLLAGYADTQYF
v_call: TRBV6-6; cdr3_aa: CASSPGGASQPQHF
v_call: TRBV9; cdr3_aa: CASSATFRWDTYEQYF
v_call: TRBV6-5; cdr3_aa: CASSLGQGSANEQFF
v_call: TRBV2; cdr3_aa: CASSDRDRERGYTF
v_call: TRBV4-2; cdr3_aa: CASSRLSNSGEKLFF
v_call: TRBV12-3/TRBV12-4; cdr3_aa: CASRRTGTYEQYF
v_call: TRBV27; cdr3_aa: CASWGPSYEQYF
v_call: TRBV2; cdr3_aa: CASSWANSGANVLTF